These 21 T cell receptor beta chains originate from one sample sequenced in a study of T cells after posttransplantation cyclophosphamide (dated by TCRdb to about 2016). The method behind the library was the immunoSEQ multiplex PCR assay. TCRdb's version of the immuneACCESS table is confined to in-frame rearrangements and falls short of the full clone set. An unresolved V gene accounts for under half of the shortfall where checked; the remainder is of unknown origin. In this sample, about 26,000 clones appear, none counted once only. Around 1.4% of the sample rests with the top ten. Sequencing input: PBMCs. These receptor sequences come from a man aged 50 to 59 in good health, CMV-negative, and a related stem cell transplant donor.

This clone was seen ten or more times. V gene TRBV27 combines with J gene TRBJ1-2, with 10 positions matching TRBD1. Per the germline V gene, CDR1 is MNHEY and CDR2 is SMNVEV (reference sequence). V lost 5 bases and J lost 0; bases outside the gene matches: 3. CDR3 length: 15 amino acids. The CDR3 sequence: CASSTGTGANYGYTF. The CDR3 nucleotides read TGTGCCAGCAGTACCGGGACAGGGGCTAACTATGGCTACACCTTC.

This clone has a count of ten or more. The V call is TRBV6-1, the J call TRBJ2-6; D perhaps matches TRBD2 (5 bases). The CDR3 spans 15 residues. V gave up 7 bases and J gave up 1 base, with 11 bases separating them. Germline CDR1 reads MNHNS; CDR2 reads SASEGT. The CDR3 loop is CASTDGVSGANVLTF. The CDR3 nucleotides read TGTGCCAGCACCGACGGGGTTTCTGGGGCCAACGTCCTGACTTTC.

At least ten counts were recorded for this clone. This rearrangement joins TRBV28 to TRBJ2-5; D is ambiguous. Trimming shortened V by 2 bases and J by 7 bases, and 5 bases separated the two germline ends. Germline loops: CDR1 MDHEN, CDR2 SYDVKM. The CDR3 runs 11 residues. In DNA, the CDR3 is TGTGCCAGCAGTTTACAATGGACCCAGTACTTC. It codes for CASSLQWTQYF.

This clone was found many times. The rearrangement links TRBV27 to TRBJ1-5; no firm D call. The germline CDR1 and CDR2 sequences are MNHEY and SMNVEV (reference sequence). The length of the CDR3 is 14 residues. Trimming removed 6 bases from V and 5 bases from J, with 14 bases in between. CDR3 nucleotides: TGTGCCAGCAGACCCGACAAGCACCATCAGCCCCAGCATTTT. It is translated as CASRPDKHHQPQHF.

Ten or more counts support this clone. This rearrangement joins TRBV30 to TRBJ2-7; 12 bases match TRBD1. V lost 3 bases, J lost 7 bases, and 13 bases stayed unmatched. Germline V gene data show CDR1 as GTSNPN and CDR2 as SVGIG (reference sequence). This CDR3 region has 16 residues. The chain's CDR3 is CAWSWLPGQGAGEQYF. In DNA, the CDR3 is TGTGCCTGGAGCTGGTTACCGGGACAGGGGGCCGGGGAGCAGTACTTC.

There are many counts of this clone. The chain carries TRBV5-4 and TRBJ2-2; 10 bases line up with TRBD2. CDR1 is SGHNT and CDR2 is YYREEE in the germline V gene (reference sequence). CDR3 length: 16 residues. V shed 0 bases and J 5 bases; nucleotides not matched to a gene: 4. The CDR3 sequence is CASSLGLAGGTGELFF. DNA of the CDR3: TGTGCCAGCAGCTTGGGGTTAGCGGGAGGTACCGGGGAGCTGTTTTTT.

This clone was recorded at least ten times. In nucleotides, the CDR3 is TGTGCCAGCAAAGGGCTAGCGGGAGTAGACCACGAGCAGTACTTC. Its protein product is CASKGLAGVDHEQYF. The J gene is TRBJ2-7, the V gene TRBV2; 10 bases are shared with TRBD2. CDR3 size: 15 residues. CDR1 SNHLY and CDR2 FYNNEI come from the germline V gene. Trimming took 7 bases from V and 5 from J; bases not matched to a gene: 11.

This clone was recorded many times. The CDR3 DNA follows: TGCGCCAGCAGTGAGACGGGAGGTGGAGTTGAGACCCAGTACTTC. This sequence encodes CASSETGGGVETQYF. The J gene is TRBJ2-5, the V gene TRBV10-1; the match to TRBD2 covers 7 bases. CDR3 length: 15 residues. V was pared by 2 bases and J by 5 bases, with 8 bases of the junction left unmatched. CDR1 WNHNN and CDR2 SYGVQD come from the germline V gene (reference sequence).

This clone was counted ten times or more. This rearrangement joins TRBV6-6 to TRBJ2-7, with TRBD2 matching 10 bases. The CDR3 spans 13 residues. Germline loops: CDR1 MNHNY, CDR2 SVGAGI (reference sequence). The trim removed 6 bases at V and 7 bases at J, leaving 6 bases unmatched. The CDR3 DNA reads TGTGCCAGCAGATTAGCGGGGGGTAGAGAGCAGTACTTC. It specifies CASRLAGGREQYF.

There are many counts of this clone. The chain has TRBV7-9 and TRBJ2-5, with 11 bases matching TRBD1. Germline assignment: CDR1 SEHNR and CDR2 FQNEAQ (reference sequence). After removal of 4 bases from V and 3 bases from J, the junction contained 7 bases not matched to a gene. The length of the CDR3 is 16 residues. The CDR3 bases are TGTGCCAGCAGCTCCAAGGACAGGGGGCTGAAAGAGACCCAGTACTTC. Its protein product is CASSSKDRGLKETQYF.

Comments on this clone: A clone one base away is much larger, so this may be a read error. This same CDR3 is encoded by further DNA sequences in the sample. The chain employs TRBV5-1 and TRBJ2-3, with 9 bases identical to TRBD2. Trimming removed 4 bases from V and 6 bases from J; junction bases left unmatched: 27. The germline gives CDR1 SGHRS, CDR2 YFSETQ. The CDR3 contains 21 residues. The CDR3 reads CASSPHRGGLAGGPRTDTQYF. The CDR3 DNA sequence: TGCGCCAGCAGCCCCCACCGTGGCGGACTTGCGGGGGGGCCGAGGACGGATACGCAGTATTTT.

This clone was seen ten or more times. The CDR3, as DNA: TGTGCCAGCAGTCCCCCCCCTTACAATGAGCAGTTCTTC. Amino acid sequence: CASSPPPYNEQFF. The chain is built from TRBV27 and TRBJ2-1; unclear D gene. Trimming pared 5 bases from V and 4 bases from J, leaving 9 bases between. Germline V lookup: CDR1 MNHEY, CDR2 SMNVEV (reference sequence). This CDR3 comprises 13 residues.

This clone occurred many times. The chain is built from TRBV15 and TRBJ1-6, with TRBD1 identical over 7 bases. The V gene end was trimmed by 1 base and the J gene end by 8 bases; junction bases not matched to a gene: 5. The germline V gene encodes CDR1 LNHNV and CDR2 YYDKDF (reference sequence). This CDR3 spans 15 amino acids. Here the CDR3 DNA reads TGTGCCACCAGCAGAGTTGCCCAGGGGGATTCACCCCTCCACTTT. Protein product: CATSRVAQGDSPLHF.

This clone rates as medium-sized. This chain joins TRBV19 and TRBJ1-4; 11 positions agree with TRBD1. Germline CDR1 LNHDA, CDR2 SQIVND (reference sequence). The CDR3 length is 17 residues. With V trimmed by 6 bases and J by 7 bases, 13 bases remained unmatched. The CDR3 DNA reads TGTGCCAGTAGCCCAACCGGACAGGGGGCGATGAGTGAAAAACTGTTTTTT. Amino acids: CASSPTGQGAMSEKLFF.

This clone was recorded many times. J is TRBJ2-3 and V is TRBV4-2; D is ambiguous. The CDR3 loop spans 16 amino acids. Trimming removed 1 base from V and 3 bases from J, with 14 bases in between. Germline V gene data show CDR1 as LGHNA and CDR2 as YNFKEQ. The CDR3 sequence: CASSQAPSGPTDTQYF. The CDR3 region has the DNA TGTGCCAGCAGCCAAGCCCCTTCGGGTCCGACAGATACGCAGTATTTT.

This clone was counted at least ten times. The V gene is TRBV5-4, the J gene TRBJ2-3; D possibly corresponds to TRBD2 (5 bases). In germline, CDR1 is SGHNT, CDR2 YYREEE (reference sequence). V lost 4 bases, J lost 4 bases, and 16 bases lay in between. The CDR3 sequence is 15 residues long. This CDR3 is CASSPSGFGADTQYF. In DNA, the CDR3 is TGTGCCAGCAGCCCTTCGGGCTTCGGGGCAGATACGCAGTATTTT.

The table lists this clone with many counts. This chain connects TRBV30 to TRBJ1-2; D is uncertain. The CDR3 totals 13 residues. From germline, CDR1 is GTSNPN and CDR2 SVGIG (reference sequence). With 0 bases removed from V and 2 bases from J, the gap between germline ends came to 7 bases. This CDR3 is CAWSVRRNYGYTF. The CDR3 DNA reads as TGTGCCTGGAGTGTACGGCGGAACTATGGCTACACCTTC.

This clone was detected ten times or more. J is TRBJ1-6 and V is TRBV6-5; D is unclear. Germline-derived CDR1 and CDR2 are MNHEY and SVGAGI. The CDR3 has 14 residues. V gave up 4 bases and J gave up 5 bases, with 9 bases separating them. Here the CDR3 reads CASSSPRDNSPLHF. Here the CDR3 DNA reads TGTGCCAGCAGTTCACCCCGGGATAATTCACCCCTCCACTTT.

This clone was observed many times. This sequence joins TRBV19 and TRBJ2-5, with D possibly matching TRBD1 (5 bases). There are 17 residues in the CDR3. With 3 bases removed from V and 4 bases from J, the gap between germline ends came to 21 bases. Per germline, CDR1 LNHDA and CDR2 SQIVND (reference sequence). CDR3 loop: CASSMGLERRGRETQYF. Here the CDR3 DNA reads TGTGCCAGTAGTATGGGTTTAGAAAGAAGGGGCCGAGAGACCCAGTACTTC.

In this sample, this clone turned up many times. This chain links TRBV18 with TRBJ1-5; 9 bases align to TRBD1. This CDR3 has 13 amino acids. Germline V gene data show CDR1 as KGHSH and CDR2 as LQKENI. V trimming: 4 bases; J trimming: 7 bases; junction bases outside the gene matches: 2. The CDR3 here is CASSRDRDQPQHF. The CDR3 DNA follows: TGTGCCAGCTCACGGGACAGGGACCAGCCCCAGCATTTT. The whole variable domain, filled in from reference TRBV18 and TRBJ1-5, reads NAGVMQNPRHLVRRRGQEARLRCSPMKGHSHVYWYRQLPEEGLKFMVYLQKENIIDESGMPKERFSAEFPKEGPSILRIQQVVRGDSAAYFCASSRDRDQPQHFGDGTRLSIL.

This clone was found many times. The chain uses TRBV7-3 and TRBJ2-7; maybe TRBD2 (7 bases). With 5 bases removed from V and 3 bases from J, the gap between germline ends came to 17 bases. Germline V gene lookup returns CDR1 SGHTA and CDR2 FQGTGA. The CDR3 spans 15 residues. CDR3 sequence (DNA): TGTGCCAGCAGCCCCGGAGGGGGGGGTTTCTACGAGCAGTACTTC. Its translation: CASSPGGGGFYEQYF. Together with reference TRBV7-3 and TRBJ2-7, the CDR3 gives the full variable domain: GAGVSQTPSNKVTEKGKYVELRCDPISGHTALYWYRQSLGQGPEFLIYFQGTGAADDSGLPNDRFFAVRPEGSVSTLKIQRTERGDSAVYLCASSPGGGGFYEQYFGPGTRLTVT.